The present TCR beta chain was sequenced within a study of T cells in localized non-small cell lung cancer. By frequency in the sample, this clone is medium-sized. Method: immunoSEQ multiplex PCR; TCRdb's copy keeps in-frame clones and lacks some. The data hold 4,000 or so clones, with less than 40% observed a single time. The CDR3 extends over 17 amino acids. Per germline, CDR1 SGDLS and CDR2 YYNGEE. With V trimmed by 0 bases and J by 3 bases, 10 bases remained unmatched. The source material was lung tumor tissue, sampled before any cancer treatment. This TCR came from a male donor aged 60 or older with stage III lung adenocarcinoma. This chain uses TRBV9 with TRBJ2-5; 8 bases match TRBD1. This chain's CDR3 is CASSVAQGAGGEETQYF. The CDR3 bases are TGTGCCAGCAGCGTAGCTCAGGGGGCAGGGGGAGAAGAGACCCAGTACTTC.